Following are 9 T cell receptor beta chains from one sample sequenced in a study of graft-versus-host responses after intestinal transplantation. TCRdb's copy holds only in-frame clones and misses some; the assay was immunoSEQ multiplex PCR. Of 65,000 to 100,000 clones listed, 80% to 95% are singletons. Their antigen targets remain unknown. The sequencing used unstimulated CD8+ T cells sorted from spleen or lymph node cells, collected before transplant. The source is a human donor who was the organ donor for an intestinal transplant.

The chain uses TRBV9 and TRBJ2-3; D is unclear. Germline V CDR1 and CDR2: SGDLS, YYNGEE. The V end was cut by 0 bases, the J end by 4 bases, with 6 bases between. The CDR3 is 13 residues long. The CDR3 loop is CASSVVAADTQYF. The CDR3 region has the DNA TGTGCCAGCAGCGTAGTCGCGGCAGATACGCAGTATTTT.

The rearrangement joins TRBV11-2 to TRBJ2-7, with TRBD2 matching over 9 bases. CDR1 is SGHAT, CDR2 FQNNGV, per germline. This CDR3 is built from 15 residues. With 0 bases clipped from V and 3 bases from J, the junction kept 3 bases outside the gene matches. CDR3 DNA sequence: TGTGCCAGCAGCTTAGAGGCTAGCGGGGTCTACGAGCAGTACTTC. It translates to CASSLEASGVYEQYF.

This chain links TRBV27 with TRBJ2-7; 9 bases are shared with TRBD1. There are 12 residues in the CDR3. From germline, CDR1 is MNHEY and CDR2 SMNVEV (reference sequence). With 6 bases clipped from V and 7 bases from J, the junction kept 4 bases outside the gene matches. The CDR3 bases are TGTGCCAGCAGGGGACAGGGTGGAGAGCAGTACTTC. As protein: CASRGQGGEQYF.

This clone has more than one count but fewer than ten. V and J are TRBV15 and TRBJ2-7; D perhaps matches TRBD2 (6 bases). The CDR3 covers 16 residues. Looked up from germline, CDR1 is LNHNV and CDR2 is YYDKDF (reference sequence). V was clipped by 2 bases and J by 3 bases, with 17 bases between them. The CDR3 DNA is TGTGCCACCAGCAGAAAACACCTCGGGGGAGGCTACGAGCAGTACTTC. The encoded protein is CATSRKHLGGGYEQYF.

The genes are TRBV2 and TRBJ2-7; possible D gene TRBD2, 6 bases. V lost 7 bases to trimming and J lost 7 bases, with 8 bases between them. CDR1 and CDR2 from the germline V gene are SNHLY and FYNNEI. The CDR3 length is 10 residues. Here the CDR3 DNA reads TGTGCCAGCAAGGCGGGGGAGCAGTACTTC. As protein: CASKAGEQYF.

The gene calls are TRBV7-2 and TRBJ1-5; D is ambiguous. The CDR3 has 13 amino acids. Germline V gene lookup returns CDR1 SGHTA and CDR2 FQGNSA. Trimming removed 1 base at V and 4 bases at J, with 5 bases between. CDR3: CASSLVQNQPQHF. The CDR3 DNA reads as TGTGCCAGCAGCTTAGTCCAGAATCAGCCCCAGCATTTT.

This rearrangement joins TRBV11-2 to TRBJ2-2; 12 bases agree with TRBD1. The V gene end was trimmed by 7 bases and the J gene end by 5 bases; junction bases not matched to a gene: 17. CDR1 is SGHAT and CDR2 is FQNNGV in the germline V gene. The CDR3 has 19 amino acids. For the CDR3, the DNA is TGTGCCAGCACGTCCCGGCCGGGACAGGGGGCGGAGGATACCGGGGAGCTGTTTTTT. Its protein product is CASTSRPGQGAEDTGELFF. Full variable domain (remainder filled in from reference TRBV11-2 and TRBJ2-2): EAGVAQSPRYKIIEKRQSVAFWCNPISGHATLYWYQQILGQGPKLLIQFQNNGVVDDSQLPKDRFSAERLKGVDSTLKIQPAKLEDSAVYLCASTSRPGQGAEDTGELFFGEGSRLTVL.

V and J are TRBV5-1 and TRBJ2-3, with TRBD2 matching over 13 bases. The J segment lost 3 bases and the V segment lost 3 bases, leaving 25 bases of the junction unmatched. Germline loops: CDR1 SGHRS, CDR2 YFSETQ. The CDR3 sequence is 23 residues long. The CDR3 DNA follows: TGCGCCAGCAGCTCACCGCTATTGGGGGGCCCACTAGCGGGGGGGGGTCTGACAGATACGCAGTATTTT. Translation gives CASSSPLLGGPLAGGGLTDTQYF.

In DNA, the CDR3 is TGTGCCAGTAACATAGCCGGGACTCTCGAGCAGTACTTC. As protein: CASNIAGTLEQYF. The chain couples TRBV19 to TRBJ2-7, with D perhaps matching TRBD2 (6 bases). This CDR3 is 13 amino acids long. CDR1 and CDR2 (germline): LNHDA, SQIVND (reference sequence). The V and J ends lost 7 bases and 6 bases respectively, with 16 bases between them.